The count of the clone carrying this T cell receptor (beta chain) is one. Its specificity is unknown. Each cell subset's genomic DNA was divided evenly among several immunoSEQ plates. Assay used: immunoSEQ multiplex PCR; TCRdb lists only in-frame clones, some missing. This table has 2,500,000 or so clones, approximately 94% appearing once. This specimen comes from a study of shared clonotypes between healthy human individuals. General study results and limits: Represented diversity (both genetic and exposure-history) was limited by the small number of donors. An anticipated effect of sequencing depth on clonotype sharing among donors was recognized.

V dropped 2 bases and J dropped 6; count of bases not matched to a gene: 2. Germline CDR1 reads LNHDA; CDR2 reads SQIVND (reference sequence). The CDR3 covers 15 residues. The receptor's source is a man younger than 35 in good health. Some clones in this sample may be carry-over from other donors' samples. Sequencing input: naive CD4+ T cells from PBMCs. Subset given: CD45RA+ positively selected. J is TRBJ2-3 and V is TRBV19; TRBD2 agrees at 13 bases. DNA of the CDR3: TGTGCCAGTAGTATAAAGGGACTAGCGGGGGATACGCAGTATTTT. It encodes CASSIKGLAGDTQYF.